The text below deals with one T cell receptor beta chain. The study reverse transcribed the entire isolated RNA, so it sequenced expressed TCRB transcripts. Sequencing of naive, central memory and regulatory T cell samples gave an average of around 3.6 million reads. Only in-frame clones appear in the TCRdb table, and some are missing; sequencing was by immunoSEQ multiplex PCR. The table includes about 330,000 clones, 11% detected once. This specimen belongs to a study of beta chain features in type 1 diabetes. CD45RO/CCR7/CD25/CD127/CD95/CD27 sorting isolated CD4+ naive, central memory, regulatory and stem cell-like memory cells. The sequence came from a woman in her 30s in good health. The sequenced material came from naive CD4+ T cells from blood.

CDR3 sequence (DNA): TGTGCCAGCAGTGAATTTCGCTTCACAGGGGTGGCTGAAGCTTTCTTT. This gives the protein CASSEFRFTGVAEAFF. The J gene is TRBJ1-1, the V gene TRBV25-1; 7 bases agree with TRBD1. Trimming cost V 1 base and J 6 bases; bases outside gene matches: 11. The V gene's germline CDR1 is MGHDK and CDR2 SYGVNS. CDR3 length: 16 residues.